Listed below are T cell receptor beta chains from one sample, sequenced in a study of spatial heterogeneity in lung cancer. TCRdb re-analysed the 5' RACE reads in MiXCR, keeping a single row per CDR3 protein. The data hold roughly 48,000 distinct CDR3 sequences, with roughly 5% observed a single time. The specimen was PBMCs, collected at surgery. The source is a male donor with early-stage non-small cell lung cancer. Each CDR3 is given without its conserved first and last residue. D genes are given only for firm matches.

CDR3 protein	V gene	D gene	J gene
ASSYPGQGWGYT	TRBV7-9	TRBD1	TRBJ1-2
ASSYSGYDFLNTEAF	TRBV6-5	-	TRBJ1-1
ASSSGVAGVGETQY	TRBV28	TRBD2	TRBJ2-5
ASSLAGGEETQY	TRBV5-1	TRBD1	TRBJ2-5
ASSLGLADYYEQY	TRBV6-2/TRBV6-3	TRBD2	TRBJ2-7
SVEGARMGLAGGDQETQY	TRBV29-1	TRBD2	TRBJ2-5
ASSQVLPQSDGYT	TRBV4-2	-	TRBJ1-2
ASSLGRGIYEQY	TRBV28	TRBD1	TRBJ2-7
ASSYASGQDTQY	TRBV6-5	TRBD2	TRBJ2-3
SVDLGSGANVLT	TRBV29-1	-	TRBJ2-6
AIPRDSYGYT	TRBV11-2	TRBD1	TRBJ1-2
ASSRAGATSFGTDTQY	TRBV14	-	TRBJ2-3
SAGSGRDYEQY	TRBV20-1	TRBD2	TRBJ2-7
SALVTWGGDTQY	TRBV20-1	-	TRBJ2-3
ASRPVGDQWGSYEQY	TRBV19	-	TRBJ2-7
SARIAGSSYNEQF	TRBV20-1	-	TRBJ2-1
ASSQDRGRSGTDTQY	TRBV14	TRBD2	TRBJ2-3
ASSLAQGGYNEQF	TRBV7-9	-	TRBJ2-1
ASSLAPGTSGTRSSYNEQF	TRBV7-9	TRBD2	TRBJ2-1
ASRGQALNTEAF	TRBV6-9	TRBD1	TRBJ1-1
ASSSLAMPTDTQY	TRBV28	-	TRBJ2-3
ASSSGGSNTGELF	TRBV24-1	TRBD2	TRBJ2-2
ASSLGGALYNEQF	TRBV11-2	-	TRBJ2-1
ASSLVRVSGSSYNEQF	TRBV27	TRBD2	TRBJ2-1
VSSVGTRVETQY	TRBV9	-	TRBJ2-5
ASTLIRANQPQH	TRBV28	-	TRBJ1-5
ATSSKIEQF	TRBV15	-	TRBJ2-1
ASSRAGTGGYEQY	TRBV3-1	TRBD1	TRBJ2-7
SARDSGGLYEQY	TRBV20-1	TRBD2	TRBJ2-7
ASSPGTSGQETQY	TRBV5-1	TRBD2	TRBJ2-5
ASSYVFTGELF	TRBV6-5	-	TRBJ2-2
ASSTTGIGYT	TRBV12-3/TRBV12-4	-	TRBJ1-2
SAKRTGDSNTEAF	TRBV20-1	TRBD1	TRBJ1-1
ASSLGQEFTGELF	TRBV7-6	-	TRBJ2-2
AISDRAINVNEQF	TRBV10-3	-	TRBJ2-1
ASRGYREAHEQY	TRBV28	-	TRBJ2-7
ASSLNQAPTDTQY	TRBV5-1	-	TRBJ2-3
ASSEVYNEQF	TRBV2	-	TRBJ2-1
SAPTSGSRNEQF	TRBV20-1	TRBD2	TRBJ2-1
ASSLGHSYEQY	TRBV12-3/TRBV12-4	-	TRBJ2-7
ASSPLRGDETQY	TRBV7-2	TRBD2	TRBJ2-5
ASSEQGGEQY	TRBV2	-	TRBJ2-7
ASKDRAKNIQY	TRBV6-1	-	TRBJ2-4
AGSYEGDGYT	TRBV6-5	-	TRBJ1-2
ASSSHRDRIYGGGELF	TRBV5-1	TRBD1	TRBJ2-2
AVQKVAGVTGELF	TRBV28	TRBD2	TRBJ2-2
ASSPADLSEKLF	TRBV12-3/TRBV12-4	-	TRBJ1-4
SASMSGILYEQY	TRBV20-1	TRBD2	TRBJ2-7
ASSLSGLASSYEQY	TRBV7-8	TRBD2	TRBJ2-7
ASSYSTYRGHYNEQF	TRBV6-5	TRBD1	TRBJ2-1
SALAGGTDTQY	TRBV20-1	TRBD2	TRBJ2-3
ATSRDLGAGNEQF	TRBV15	-	TRBJ2-1